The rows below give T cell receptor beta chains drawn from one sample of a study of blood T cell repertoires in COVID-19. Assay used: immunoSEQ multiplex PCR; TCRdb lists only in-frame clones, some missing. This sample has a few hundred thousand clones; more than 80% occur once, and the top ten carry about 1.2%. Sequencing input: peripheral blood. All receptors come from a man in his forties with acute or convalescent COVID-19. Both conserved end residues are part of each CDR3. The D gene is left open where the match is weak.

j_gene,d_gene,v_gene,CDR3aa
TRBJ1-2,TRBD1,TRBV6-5,CASSYAITGDGYTF
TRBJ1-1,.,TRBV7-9,CASSLWGGETEAFF
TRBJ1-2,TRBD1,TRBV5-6,CASSTRTGAPYGYTF
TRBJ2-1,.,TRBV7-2,CASSLESNEQFF
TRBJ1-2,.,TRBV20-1,CSASLGEGAFYGYTF
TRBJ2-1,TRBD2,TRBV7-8,CASSLWSPGGNEQFF
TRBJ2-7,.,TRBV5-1,CASSLGIRDYEQYF
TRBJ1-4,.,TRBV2,CASRPDSEKLFF
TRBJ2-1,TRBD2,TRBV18,CASSPPGGGNEQFF
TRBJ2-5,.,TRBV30,CAWMGEEETQYF
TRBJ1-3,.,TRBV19,CASSNNRASGNTIYF
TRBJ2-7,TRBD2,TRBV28,CASSLWGIGLAGAESSYEQYF
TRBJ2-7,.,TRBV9,CASSVEGVAYEQYF
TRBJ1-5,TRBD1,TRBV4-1,CASSHGTGIFRSNQPQHF
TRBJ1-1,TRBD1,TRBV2,CASRTLQGSLNTEAFF
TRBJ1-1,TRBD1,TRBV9,CASSVGRGDTEAFF
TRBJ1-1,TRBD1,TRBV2,CASRRDRVTEAFF
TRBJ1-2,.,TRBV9,CASSVSDSNYGYTF
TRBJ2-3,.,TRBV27,CASSLLGGFSDTQYF
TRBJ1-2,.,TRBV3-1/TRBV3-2,CASSQVAGARGYTF
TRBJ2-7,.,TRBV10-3,CAISESIRGDEQYF
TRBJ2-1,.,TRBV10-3,CATLNGGSSYNEQFF
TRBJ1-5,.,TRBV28,CASSLSRGNQPQHF
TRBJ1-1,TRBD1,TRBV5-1,CASSLGQGATEAFF
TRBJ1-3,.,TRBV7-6,CASSLRPYQQEVGNTIYF
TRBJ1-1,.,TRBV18,CASSRDVNTEAFF